Presented here are 11 T cell receptor beta chains from one specimen sequenced in a study of CD8 T cells in Susac syndrome. Reverse transcription of about 0.45 to 1 ug RNA used random hexamers. One entry per CDR3 protein, called by TCRdb with MiXCR from the immunoSEQ multiplex PCR reads. Found here are around 170,000 distinct CDR3 sequences, 95% of them singletons; the top ten hold around 0.16%. The source material was CD8+ T cells from PBMCs. The receptors come from a human donor with Susac syndrome.

This chain joins TRBV7-8 and TRBJ1-5; 9 nucleotides align to TRBD1. With 5 bases clipped from V and 0 bases from J, the junction kept 5 bases outside the gene matches. The CDR3 loop spans 16 amino acids. CDR1 is SGHVS, CDR2 FQNEAQ, per germline. CDR3 sequence (DNA): TGTGCCAGCAGCCCCGGACAGGGGTATAGCAATCAGCCCCAGCATTTT. Translated: CASSPGQGYSNQPQHF.

As regards this clonotype: Its ends do not fully match the called genes, so a read error is possible. The CDR3 DNA follows: TGTGCCAGCAGCCTAGTTCTCCCCGGGATCTTC. Its protein product is CASSLVLPGIF. The chain combines TRBV7-9 with TRBJ2-1; D possibly corresponds to TRBD2 (5 bases). The CDR3 has 11 amino acids. Germline CDR1 SEHNR, CDR2 FQNEAQ (reference sequence).

This clonotype was counted between two and nine times. The rearrangement links TRBV20-1 to TRBJ2-7; a weak D match, TRBD2 (6 bases). Germline V lookup: CDR1 DFQATT, CDR2 SNEGSKA (reference sequence). This CDR3 has 13 residues. V was clipped by 3 bases and J by 0 bases, with 9 bases between them. The CDR3 loop reads CSARGGSSYEQYF. The CDR3 coding sequence is TGCAGTGCTAGGGGGGGTAGCTCCTACGAGCAGTACTTC.

The chain joins TRBV11-2 to TRBJ2-1, with 10 bases matching TRBD2. CDR1 and CDR2 (germline): SGHAT, FQNNGV. J lost 2 bases, V lost 5 bases, and 6 bases had no gene match. The CDR3 runs 16 residues. This CDR3 reads CASSRLAGGPYNEQFF. CDR3 DNA sequence: TGTGCCAGCAGCAGATTAGCGGGAGGCCCCTACAATGAGCAGTTCTTC.

The genes are TRBV9 and TRBJ2-2; 7 bases are a match to TRBD1. The J segment lost 4 bases and the V segment lost 3 bases, leaving 6 bases of the junction unmatched. CDR3 length: 15 amino acids. The germline V gene encodes CDR1 SGDLS and CDR2 YYNGEE. CDR3 sequence reads: CASSDRQGGTGELFF. DNA for the CDR3: TGTGCCAGCAGCGACCGACAGGGCGGCACCGGGGAGCTGTTTTTT.

The chain links TRBV6-4 to TRBJ2-5; 7 bases fit TRBD1. The V and J ends lost 3 bases and 1 base, in that order; junction bases with no gene match: 11. The CDR3 spans 17 residues. CDR1 MRHNA and CDR2 SNTAGT come from the germline V gene. CDR3 amino acids: CASSDRPGQEIQETQYF. CDR3 sequence (DNA): TGTGCCAGCAGTGATCGTCCAGGACAGGAAATCCAAGAGACCCAGTACTTC.

The chain combines TRBV3-1 with TRBJ1-1; a weak D match, TRBD1 (6 bases). This CDR3 spans 12 amino acids. The germline CDR1 and CDR2 sequences are LGHDT and YNNKEL (reference sequence). Trimming shortened V by 4 bases and J by 6 bases, and 9 bases separated the two germline ends. This CDR3 reads CASSPGQSEAFF. The CDR3 coding sequence is TGTGCCAGCAGCCCCGGACAGTCTGAAGCTTTCTTT. The entire variable domain, with the rest obtained from reference TRBV3-1 and TRBJ1-1, is as follows: DTAVSQTPKYLVTQMGNDKSIKCEQNLGHDTMYWYKQDSKKFLKIMFSYNNKELIINETVPNRFSPKSPDKAHLNLHINSLELGDSAVYFCASSPGQSEAFFGQGTRLTVV.

This clonotype came up once. The chain carries TRBV7-9 and TRBJ2-1, with D hard to call. This CDR3 has 14 amino acids. Germline V gene lookup returns CDR1 SEHNR and CDR2 FQNEAQ (reference sequence). V was cut by 2 bases and J by 6 bases, with 11 bases left in between. CDR3 region: CASSLRAPGNEQFF. The CDR3 DNA reads as TGTGCCAGCAGCTTACGTGCCCCCGGCAATGAGCAGTTCTTC.

The chain joins TRBV9 to TRBJ2-7, with 7 bases matching TRBD2. Germline V gene sequence: CDR1 SGDLS, CDR2 YYNGEE. V shed 3 bases and J 0 bases; nucleotides not matched to a gene: 6. This CDR3 contains 15 residues. DNA for the CDR3: TGTGCCAGCAGCGGGAGCGGGGTAAGCTCCTACGAGCAGTACTTC. Translating it yields CASSGSGVSSYEQYF.

The chain joins TRBV3-1 to TRBJ2-1, with D maybe TRBD2 (5 bases). CDR1 and CDR2 from the germline V gene are LGHDT and YNNKEL (reference sequence). V gave up 1 base and J gave up 8 bases, with 9 bases separating them. There are 13 residues in the CDR3. CDR3 protein: CASSQVAGDEQFF. The CDR3, as DNA: TGTGCCAGCAGCCAAGTGGCGGGCGATGAGCAGTTCTTC.

J is TRBJ2-7 and V is TRBV28; perhaps TRBD1 as D (6 bases). This CDR3 region has 13 residues. V lost 7 bases to trimming and J lost 0 bases, with 10 bases between them. Germline assignment: CDR1 MDHEN and CDR2 SYDVKM. Written as DNA, the CDR3 is TGTGCCAGCACGCAGGGGAGCTCCTACGAGCAGTACTTC. Amino acids: CASTQGSSYEQYF. The full variable domain, rest sourced from reference TRBV28 and TRBJ2-7, is DVKVTQSSRYLVKRTGEKVFLECVQDMDHENMFWYRQDPGLGLRLIYFSYDVKMKEKGDIPEGYSVSREKKERFSLILESASTNQTSMYLCASTQGSSYEQYFGPGTRLTVT.